The entry below describes one TCR beta chain. Its target is unknown. The record originates from a study of T cell repertoires in cytomegalovirus infection. Notes on the study in general: Within the response measured ex vivo, HLA-C-restricted CMV-specific TCR beta clonotypes were dominant.

Each CDR3 protein is one row after TCRdb ran MiXCR on the reads. The sample includes approximately 990,000 distinct CDR3 sequences, around 32% of them seen just once. V trimming: 5 bases; J trimming: 2 bases; junction bases outside the gene matches: 4. CDR1 and CDR2 (germline): SGHVS, FNYEAQ. The CDR3 is made up of 15 amino acids. The chain uses TRBV7-6 and TRBJ1-3; 9 positions agree with TRBD1. The sequence was obtained from a human donor in good health (CMV status not recorded). Some clones in this sample may be carry-over from other donors' samples. The sequenced sample was cultured CD8+ T cells from PBMCs, obtained from culture after CMV antigen stimulation. The CDR3 is CASSPTGGTGNTIYF. In DNA, the CDR3 is TGTGCCAGCAGCCCGACAGGGGGGACTGGAAACACCATATATTTT.